The T cell receptor (beta chain) under discussion was sequenced for a study of response to subunit inactivated influenza vaccine. As to this clonotype: Its antigen is unidentified. Relative to the germline gene, one junction end is altered; a read error may explain this.

CDR3 size: 16 residues. CDR1 is DFQATT, CDR2 SNEGSKA, per germline (reference sequence). Broader study findings: Each seasonal flu vaccination may recruit only limited new T cells, authors suggested.

TCRdb itself ran the RT-PCR reads through MiXCR, one entry per CDR3 protein. The data hold some 850,000 distinct CDR3 sequences, with about a fifth observed a single time. Specimen: PBMCs from blood, collected 5 days after vaccination. This TCR was recovered from a man aged 50-60 years who received an inactivated influenza vaccine. The V gene is TRBV20-1, the J gene TRBJ2-7; TRBD2 aligns across 9 bases. The DNA for the CDR3 is TGCAGTGCAAGAGGGGCGGGAGGGGGATTATTAAACGAGCAGTACTTC. It codes for CSARGAGGGLLNEQYF.